This TCR beta chain stems from a study of blood T cell repertoires in COVID-19. In the study overall: T cells, B-cell-depleted T cells, or PBMCs supplied cDNA or gDNA.

Repertoires were generated with immunoSEQ multiplex PCR, while TCRdb's copy carries only in-frame clones and drops some. The sample has 65,000 or so clones; 72% are singletons. Trimming stripped 3 bases from V and 2 bases from J, with 22 bases between. This CDR3 has 18 residues. Germline CDR1 LNHDA, CDR2 SQIVND (reference sequence). This clone was observed a single time. Grouping used clinical history reported by participants in a survey and questionnaire. Sequencing input: PBMCs or T cells enriched from blood (not recorded which). This TCR derives from a woman aged 55-70 years who had been exposed to COVID-19. The chain employs TRBV19 and TRBJ1-1, with D possibly matching TRBD1 (5 bases). The CDR3 loop reads CASSINQGRQLVNTEAFF. CDR3 DNA sequence: TGTGCCAGTAGTATTAATCAAGGAAGACAGCTAGTCAACACTGAAGCTTTCTTT.